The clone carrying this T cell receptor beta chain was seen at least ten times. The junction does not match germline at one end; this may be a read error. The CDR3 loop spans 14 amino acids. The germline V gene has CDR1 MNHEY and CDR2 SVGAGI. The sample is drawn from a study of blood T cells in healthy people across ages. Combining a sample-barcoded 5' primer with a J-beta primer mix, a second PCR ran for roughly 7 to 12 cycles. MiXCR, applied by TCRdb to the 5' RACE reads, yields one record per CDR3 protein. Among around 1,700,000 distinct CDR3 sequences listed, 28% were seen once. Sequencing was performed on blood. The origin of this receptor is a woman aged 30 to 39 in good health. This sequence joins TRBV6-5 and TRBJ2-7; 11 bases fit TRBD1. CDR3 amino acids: CASSEGTGGYEQYF. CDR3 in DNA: TGCGCCAGCAGTGAGGGGACAGGGGGCTACGAGCAGTACTTC.